This T cell receptor beta chain was captured by sequencing in a study of cytomegalovirus exposure and HLA in healthy donors. At the level of the study: In an earlier analysis, approximately 120 million unique TCR beta sequences were found from some 180 million T cells.

Details on this clone: Its antigen remains unknown.

General study points: The authors enumerated under 200 TCR beta chains as linked to cytomegalovirus.

The V gene's germline CDR1 is SGHRS and CDR2 YFSETQ. The CDR3 runs 14 residues. J gave up 4 bases and V 2 bases, and 5 bases lay outside the gene matches. Vbeta (60) and Jbeta (13) primers were used in the PCR. Profiling relied on immunoSEQ multiplex PCR, and the TCRdb table lists in-frame clones only, not all of them. The table lists some 210,000 clones, roughly 80% of them singletons. The chain links TRBV5-1 to TRBJ1-1, with 7 bases that match TRBD1. The sequence derives from a woman between 25 and 40 years old in good health and CMV-seropositive. The sample taken for sequencing was PBMCs. CDR3 in DNA: TGCGCCAGCAGCTTTACAGGGGTTATCACTGAAGCTTTCTTT. As protein: CASSFTGVITEAFF.